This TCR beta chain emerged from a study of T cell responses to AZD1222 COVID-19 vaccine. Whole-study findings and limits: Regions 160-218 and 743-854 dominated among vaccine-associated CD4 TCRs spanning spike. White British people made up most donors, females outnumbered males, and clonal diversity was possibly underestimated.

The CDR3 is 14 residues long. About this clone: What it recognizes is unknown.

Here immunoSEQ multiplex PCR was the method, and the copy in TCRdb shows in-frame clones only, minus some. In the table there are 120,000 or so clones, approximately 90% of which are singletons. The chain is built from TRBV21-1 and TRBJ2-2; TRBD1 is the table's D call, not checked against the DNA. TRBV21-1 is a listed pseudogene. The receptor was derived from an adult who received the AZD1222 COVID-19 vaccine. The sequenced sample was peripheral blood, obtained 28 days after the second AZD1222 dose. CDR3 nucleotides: TGTGCCAGCAGCGGCCACAGGGCCCTCCGGGAGCTGTTTTTT. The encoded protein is CASSGHRALRELFF.